This T cell receptor (beta chain) stems from a study of blood T cell repertoires in COVID-19. Sequenced by immunoSEQ multiplex PCR; TCRdb stores in-frame clones only, minus some. The profile shows about 250,000 clones, 75% to 90% of them singletons. This CDR3 has 16 residues. V was clipped by 4 bases and J by 6 bases; unmatched bases: 12. The V gene's germline CDR1 is SGHRS and CDR2 YFSETQ. V is TRBV5-1 and J is TRBJ2-2, with 7 bases identical to TRBD2. This clonotype originated in a woman aged 25 to 39 who had recovered from COVID-19. The specimen sequenced was PBMCs or T cells enriched from blood (not recorded which). The CDR3 DNA reads as TGCGCCAGCAGCAAAAGGGGAGGGGTTCTCGCCGGGGAGCTGTTTTTT. Protein: CASSKRGGVLAGELFF.